The source of this TCR beta chain is a study of cytomegalovirus exposure and HLA in healthy donors. For the study at large: Earlier sequencing of some 180 million T cells yielded roughly 120 million unique TCR beta sequences.

The PCR used 60 Vbeta and 13 Jbeta primers. Method: immunoSEQ multiplex PCR; TCRdb's copy keeps in-frame clones and lacks some. Here the sample table reports some 64,000 clones. Concerning this clone: Antigen: not known.

The study, taken as a whole, reports: In a later analysis, an Asian-associated ancestry cluster reportedly showed fewer N-insertions than the approximately 640-donor mean. 164 TCR beta chains were listed as cytomegalovirus-associated.

CDR1 LNHDA and CDR2 SQIVND come from the germline V gene (reference sequence). Trimming took 11 bases from V and 5 from J, leaving 9 bases between them. The CDR3 is 10 amino acids. The donors were healthy bone marrow donors. The TCR was taken from a woman aged 25 to 45 in good health and CMV-seronegative. The J gene is TRBJ1-2, the V gene TRBV19; D is uncertain. Sequencing used PBMCs. CDR3 sequence: CAAGLYGYTF. DNA for the CDR3: TGTGCCGCCGGACTGTATGGCTACACCTTC.